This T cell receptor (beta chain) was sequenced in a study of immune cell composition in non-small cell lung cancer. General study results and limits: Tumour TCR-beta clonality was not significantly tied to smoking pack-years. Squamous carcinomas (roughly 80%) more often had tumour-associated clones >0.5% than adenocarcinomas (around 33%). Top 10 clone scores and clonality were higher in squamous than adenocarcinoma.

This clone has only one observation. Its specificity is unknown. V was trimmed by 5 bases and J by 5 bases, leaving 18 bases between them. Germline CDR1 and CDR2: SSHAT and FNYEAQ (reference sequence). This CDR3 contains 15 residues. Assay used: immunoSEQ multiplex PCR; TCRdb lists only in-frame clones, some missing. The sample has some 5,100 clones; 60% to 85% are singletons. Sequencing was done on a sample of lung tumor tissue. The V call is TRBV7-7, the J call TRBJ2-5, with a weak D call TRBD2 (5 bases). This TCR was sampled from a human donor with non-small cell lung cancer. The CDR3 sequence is CASSPGPRGGETQYF. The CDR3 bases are TGTGCCAGCAGCCCCGGACCCCGGGGTGGGGAGACCCAGTACTTC.